These 8 T cell receptor beta chains share one sample of origin, sequenced in a study of PD-L1 blockade in urothelial cancer. TCRdb keeps only in-frame clones here, not all; method: immunoSEQ multiplex PCR. The sample contains some 97,000 clones, around 90% of which appear only once. This material consisted of PBMCs, taken around atezolizumab (anti-PD-L1) treatment. The receptors originated from a woman aged 80 or over with urothelial cancer.

V and J are TRBV6-1 and TRBJ1-1; 7 bases align to TRBD1. V was clipped by 8 bases and J by 6 bases; unmatched bases: 12. Germline loops: CDR1 MNHNS, CDR2 SASEGT. The CDR3 runs 14 residues. The DNA for the CDR3 is TGTGCCAGCGGCCTACGGGACAGACCTTCTGAAGCTTTCTTT. Protein sequence: CASGLRDRPSEAFF.

V and J are TRBV5-1 and TRBJ2-1, with 7 bases fitting TRBD2. Trimming cost V 4 bases and J 0 bases; bases outside gene matches: 4. The CDR3 spans 15 residues. Germline loops: CDR1 SGHRS, CDR2 YFSETQ. The CDR3 region is CASSREDLSYNEQFF. The DNA for the CDR3 is TGCGCCAGCAGCCGGGAGGACCTCTCCTACAATGAGCAGTTCTTC.

This sequence joins TRBV5-1 and TRBJ2-2; 7 positions match TRBD1. CDR3 size: 15 residues. Germline values: CDR1 SGHRS, CDR2 YFSETQ. J gave up 1 base and V 4 bases, and 4 bases lay outside the gene matches. The CDR3 loop is CASSTRTGNTGELFF. The CDR3 DNA reads TGCGCCAGCAGCACCCGGACAGGGAACACCGGGGAGCTGTTTTTT.

The CDR3 here is CASTVGLAGFEEQFF. CDR3 nucleotides: TGTGCCAGCACCGTGGGTCTAGCGGGATTCGAGGAGCAGTTCTTC. V and J are TRBV27 and TRBJ2-1, with 9 positions matching TRBD2. Per the germline V gene, CDR1 is MNHEY and CDR2 is SMNVEV (reference sequence). The CDR3 runs 15 residues. The V gene end was trimmed by 7 bases and the J gene end by 10 bases; junction bases not matched to a gene: 14.

This chain links TRBV7-2 with TRBJ1-5, with D possibly TRBD1 on 6 matching bases. The V gene's germline CDR1 is SGHTA and CDR2 FQGNSA. The CDR3 length is 16 residues. V lost 1 base to trimming and J lost 2 bases, with 12 bases between them. For the CDR3, the DNA is TGTGCCAGCAGCTTAGTCTTTTCAGGGGGCAATCAGCCCCAGCATTTT. This encodes CASSLVFSGGNQPQHF. The whole variable domain, filled in from reference TRBV7-2 and TRBJ1-5, reads GAGVSQSPSNKVTEKGKDVELRCDPISGHTALYWYRQSLGQGLEFLIYFQGNSAPDKSGLPSDRFSAERTGGSVSTLTIQRTQQEDSAVYLCASSLVFSGGNQPQHFGDGTRLSIL.

This sequence joins TRBV2 and TRBJ2-2, with TRBD2 identical over 8 bases. This CDR3 has 16 residues. Germline V gene data show CDR1 as SNHLY and CDR2 as FYNNEI. V lost 6 bases, J lost 7 bases, and 13 bases stayed unmatched. In nucleotides, the CDR3 is TGTGCCAGCAGCGAAATAAGGACTAGCTGGGGCGGGGAGCTGTTTTTT. Protein product: CASSEIRTSWGGELFF.

The rearrangement links TRBV4-2 to TRBJ1-2; 9 bases line up with TRBD1. The V gene's germline CDR1 is LGHNA and CDR2 YNFKEQ. The CDR3 extends over 15 amino acids. After removal of 2 bases from V and 8 bases from J, the junction contained 9 bases not matched to a gene. CDR3 residues: CASSQLSGQGEGYTF. The CDR3 DNA sequence: TGTGCCAGCAGCCAATTATCGGGACAGGGTGAAGGCTACACCTTC.

The rearrangement links TRBV19 to TRBJ2-1; a weak D match, TRBD2 (6 bases). Between the trimmed V and J ends, which lost 2 bases and 9 bases, there was a span of 20 bases. The CDR3 covers 16 residues. The V gene's germline CDR1 is LNHDA and CDR2 SQIVND (reference sequence). The chain's CDR3 is CASSILKAGSLGEQFF. The CDR3 DNA follows: TGTGCCAGTAGTATATTAAAGGCGGGATCTCTCGGTGAGCAGTTCTTC.